The rows below give T cell receptor beta chains drawn from one sample of a study of cytomegalovirus exposure and HLA in healthy donors. Data came from immunoSEQ multiplex PCR; TCRdb stores just in-frame clones and leaves some out. This table has 90,000 to 110,000 clones, 88% appearing once. The sequenced sample was PBMCs. Source of these receptors: a woman younger than 35 in good health and CMV-seronegative. Each CDR3 is given with its conserved first and last residue. A D gene is named only where the DNA matches it firmly. Part of the rows lack a size; the others show once, few, many or a class for expanded clones.

>few|TRBJ1-5|TRBV28|NA
TGTGCCAGCAGTTTATCCGTCGGGGGGGGCAGCAATCAGCCCCAGCATTTT
CASSLSVGGGSNQPQHF
>once|TRBJ1-1|TRBV4-3|NA
TGCGCCAGCAGCCAGGGGACTGTTGAAGCTTTCTTT
CASSQGTVEAFF
>NA|TRBJ2-4|TRBV28|TRBD1
TGTGCCAGCAGTAAGACAGGGGGCAGGCCAGGGGCCAAAAACATTCAGTACTTC
CASSKTGGRPGAKNIQYF
>NA|TRBJ2-7|TRBV9|NA
TGTGCCAGCAGCGTAGGGGGCCCCCCCTACGAGCAGTACTTC
CASSVGGPPYEQYF
>NA|TRBJ2-5|TRBV28|NA
TGTGCCAGCAGTTCTCCGGCAGGGGAGGAGACCCAGTACTTC
CASSSPAGEETQYF
>NA|TRBJ1-1|TRBV28|NA
TGTGCCAGCAGTTTATTACTAGGGACTGAAGCTTTCTTT
CASSLLLGTEAFF
>NA|TRBJ1-3|TRBV6-5|NA
TGTGCCAGCAGGTTCAGCTCTGGAAACACCATATATTTT
CASRFSSGNTIYF
>NA|TRBJ1-5|TRBV6-5|TRBD1
TGTGCCAGCAGGAGACAGGGAAATCAGCCCCAGCATTTT
CASRRQGNQPQHF
>NA|TRBJ2-3|TRBV6-4|TRBD2
TGTGCCAGCAGTCCGGGGCGGGGGGGCCCTTCCACAGATACGCAGTATTTT
CASSPGRGGPSTDTQYF
>NA|TRBJ1-1|TRBV30|NA
TGTGCCTGGAGAGCCGACTTTGAAGCTTTCTTT
CAWRADFEAFF